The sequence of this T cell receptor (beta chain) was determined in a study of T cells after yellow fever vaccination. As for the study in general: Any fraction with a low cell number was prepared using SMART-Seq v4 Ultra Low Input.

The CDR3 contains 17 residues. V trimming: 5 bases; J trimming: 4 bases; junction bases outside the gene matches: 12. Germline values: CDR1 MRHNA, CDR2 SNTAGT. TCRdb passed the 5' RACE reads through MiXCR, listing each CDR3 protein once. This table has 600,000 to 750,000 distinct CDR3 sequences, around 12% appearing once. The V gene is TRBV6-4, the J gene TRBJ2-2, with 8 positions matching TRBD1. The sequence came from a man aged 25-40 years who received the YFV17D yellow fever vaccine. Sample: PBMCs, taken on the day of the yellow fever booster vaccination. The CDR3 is CASSSHPGQAGTGELFF. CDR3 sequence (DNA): TGTGCCAGCAGTTCTCACCCGGGACAGGCCGGCACCGGGGAGCTGTTTTTT.